These 8 T cell receptor beta chains were all obtained from the same sample, sequenced in a study of T cells in pancreatic ductal adenocarcinoma (dated 2017 in TCRdb). Selected pancreatic ductal adenocarcinoma patients had undergone surgery without neoadjuvant therapy. Library creation used the immunoSEQ multiplex PCR assay. The table comes from immuneACCESS by way of TCRdb, which keeps in-frame sequences with V and J called. Part of the clones is missing from these tables; in studies checked, under half for an unresolved V gene and the rest for unknown reasons. The sample data list over 90,000 clones, and roughly 96% of these were observed just once. The top ten clones comprise 2.5% to 3.5% of the sample. Sequencing input: PBMCs. These TCRs come from a human donor with pancreatic ductal adenocarcinoma.

The CDR3, as DNA: TGTGCCAGCAAGAGCGCTAGCACAGATACGCAGTATTTT. Amino acids: CASKSASTDTQYF. The genes are TRBV6-5 and TRBJ2-3, with D unresolved. Trimming shortened V by 7 bases and J by 0 bases, and 8 bases separated the two germline ends. The CDR3 has 13 amino acids. Germline V gives CDR1 MNHEY, CDR2 SVGAGI.

The chain uses TRBV18 and TRBJ2-1, with TRBD2 as a possible D gene (6 bases). The CDR3 is made up of 14 amino acids. Trimming removed 3 bases at V and 2 bases at J, with 8 bases between. CDR1 is KGHSH and CDR2 is LQKENI in the germline V gene. The CDR3, as DNA: TGTGCCAGCTCACCCGGGACTGCCTACAATGAGCAGTTCTTC. Encoded protein: CASSPGTAYNEQFF.

The V and J genes are TRBV30 and TRBJ1-1, with a tentative D call TRBD1 (5 bases). The V end was cut by 2 bases, the J end by 10 bases, with 11 bases between. The CDR3 length is 11 residues. From germline, CDR1 is GTSNPN and CDR2 SVGIG (reference sequence). DNA for the CDR3: TGTGCCTGGAGTACCTTGGGGGGAGCTTTCTTT. It codes for CAWSTLGGAFF.

The chain recombines TRBV19 with TRBJ2-2; no clear D. This CDR3 is built from 14 residues. Germline values: CDR1 LNHDA, CDR2 SQIVND (reference sequence). Deletions cut 3 bases from V and 5 bases from J, with 10 bases between. CDR3 in DNA: TGTGCCAGTAGTATGGAGCAGACTACCGGGGAGCTGTTTTTT. It encodes CASSMEQTTGELFF.

This clone was counted only a few times. The chain joins TRBV4-1 to TRBJ2-3, with 14 bases lining up with TRBD2. The germline V gene has CDR1 MGHRA and CDR2 YSYEKL. The CDR3 has 18 amino acids. V lost 0 bases and J lost 1; bases outside the gene matches: 3. CDR3 protein: CASSQEGTSGSGTDTQYF. DNA of the CDR3: TGCGCCAGCAGCCAAGAGGGGACTAGCGGGAGTGGCACAGATACGCAGTATTTT.

The chain joins TRBV5-1 to TRBJ2-1; 11 nucleotides agree with TRBD1. CDR3 length: 15 amino acids. The J segment lost 9 bases and the V segment lost 2 bases, leaving 7 bases of the junction unmatched. In germline, CDR1 is SGHRS, CDR2 YFSETQ. CDR3 nucleotides: TGCGCCAGCAGCTTTGTTGGACAGGGGGCCGGTGAGCAGTTCTTC. Residues: CASSFVGQGAGEQFF.

The chain employs TRBV7-2 and TRBJ2-1; D possibly corresponds to TRBD1 (6 bases). The ends were cut back, 6 bases at V and 6 bases at J, with 15 bases in the middle. There are 14 residues in the CDR3. Germline V gene lookup returns CDR1 SGHTA and CDR2 FQGNSA. The CDR3 nucleotides read TGTGCCAGCAGACGTTCAGGGGCTCCCAATGAGCAGTTCTTC. Its translation: CASRRSGAPNEQFF.

V and J are TRBV18 and TRBJ2-1; TRBD1 matches 9 bases. The CDR3 is 15 amino acids. CDR1 and CDR2 (germline): KGHSH, LQKENI. After removal of 2 bases from V and 5 bases from J, the junction contained 4 bases not matched to a gene. DNA of the CDR3: TGTGCCAGCTCACCAATGACAGGGGGGGACAATGAGCAGTTCTTC. Amino acids: CASSPMTGGDNEQFF. Variable domain in full (rest from reference TRBV18 and TRBJ2-1): NAGVMQNPRHLVRRRGQEARLRCSPMKGHSHVYWYRQLPEEGLKFMVYLQKENIIDESGMPKERFSAEFPKEGPSILRIQQVVRGDSAAYFCASSPMTGGDNEQFFGPGTRLTVL.